The rows below give T cell receptor beta chains drawn from one sample of a study of T-cell memory formation after mild COVID-19. TCRdb re-analysed the 5' RACE reads in MiXCR, keeping a single row per CDR3 protein. The sample holds hundreds of thousands of distinct CDR3 sequences, 15% to 20% seen once. Material: PBMCs or a T cell subset sorted from them (not recorded which). Receptors were obtained from an adult woman who had mild COVID-19 (a few samples of this study predate the infection). Cell type and time point are not known. The CDR3 runs from the conserved cysteine through the conserved F or W. The order of the fields is clone size, D gene, V gene, J gene, CDR3 DNA, CDR3 protein. A D gene is named only where the DNA matches it firmly. Not every row has a clone size; where given, it reads once, few, many or a size class.

>.|TRBD2|TRBV18|TRBJ2-3
TGTGCCAGCTCACCGCTCAGGACTAGCGGGGTGCCGGATACGCAGTATTTT
CASSPLRTSGVPDTQYF
>.|.|TRBV2|TRBJ2-6
TGTGCCAGCAGAACAGGGACTCTTGGCTCTGGGGCCAACGTCCTGACTTTC
CASRTGTLGSGANVLTF
>few|.|TRBV20-1|TRBJ2-6
TGCAGTGTTAAGGCCGGGGCCAACGTCCTGACTTTC
CSVKAGANVLTF
>.|TRBD1|TRBV24-1|TRBJ1-2
TGTGCCACCAGTGCTCAGGGGGCTATCTATGGCTACACCTTC
CATSAQGAIYGYTF
>.|.|TRBV24-1|TRBJ2-6
TGTGCCACCAGTGATCGAGGGCCAGCAGCCGGGGCCAACGTCCTGACTTTC
CATSDRGPAAGANVLTF
>few|.|TRBV25-1|TRBJ2-7
TGTGCCAGCAGTGATTCGACGACAGGTCTCTACGAGCAGTACTTC
CASSDSTTGLYEQYF
>.|.|TRBV7-2|TRBJ2-5
TGTGCCAGCAGCTTTAGTCCCGGGACGGGGGAGACCCAGTACTTC
CASSFSPGTGETQYF
>few|TRBD2|TRBV12-3/TRBV12-4|TRBJ2-3
TGTGCCAGCACCAGGAGGGAGGGTACGCAGTATTTT
CASTRREGTQYF
>many|.|TRBV7-9|TRBJ2-7
TGTGCCAGCACTCAGGGGCACTTCTCCTACGAGCAGTACTTC
CASTQGHFSYEQYF
>.|TRBD1|TRBV3-1|TRBJ2-6
TGTGCCAGCAGCCCCCGGGACAGGGGTCGGGCCAACGTCCTGACTTTC
CASSPRDRGRANVLTF
>.|.|TRBV4-1|TRBJ2-3
TGCGCCAGCAGCCAACCACTAGCTACAAGGAAGCATGATACGCAGTATTTT
CASSQPLATRKHDTQYF
>.|.|TRBV5-6|TRBJ2-2
TGTGCCAGCAGCAAAGGGCCGAACACCGGGGAGCTGTTTTTT
CASSKGPNTGELFF
>.|TRBD2|TRBV27|TRBJ2-3
TGTGCCAGCAGTTTAAATAGCGGGGGGAGCACAGATACGCAGTATTTT
CASSLNSGGSTDTQYF
>.|.|TRBV5-4|TRBJ2-1
TGTGCCAGCAGCTTCGGGCTAGCTTCCAATGAGCAGTTCTTC
CASSFGLASNEQFF
>.|.|TRBV20-1|TRBJ2-1
TGCAGTGCTACCCCGGGACGTTTGGGGGAGCAGTTCTTC
CSATPGRLGEQFF
>.|.|TRBV6-5|TRBJ1-2
TGTGCCAGCAGTTACAGAGGAGCTAACTATGGCTACACCTTC
CASSYRGANYGYTF
>.|.|TRBV6-6|TRBJ2-1
TGTGCCAGCAGTCGCCGCGACGTTGTAAACAATGAGCAGTTCTTC
CASSRRDVVNNEQFF
>.|TRBD2|TRBV29-1|TRBJ2-1
TGCAGCTATCGGGATAGCGGGCTCTCCTACAATGAGCAGTTCTTC
CSYRDSGLSYNEQFF
>.|.|TRBV7-3|TRBJ2-3
TGTGCCAGCAGCTTACTGCTAGCAGGAGATACGCAGTATTTT
CASSLLLAGDTQYF
>.|TRBD2|TRBV7-3|TRBJ2-1
TGTGCCAGCAGCTTAAATGCGGGGGGTCCCTACAATGAGCAGTTCTTC
CASSLNAGGPYNEQFF
>many|.|TRBV24-1|TRBJ2-6
TGTGCCACCAGTAAAACACAGGTGGACAACTCTGGGGCCAACGTCCTGACTTTC
CATSKTQVDNSGANVLTF
>.|.|TRBV18|TRBJ2-1
TGTGCCAGCTCAACGGGAGCAGCCAATGAGCAGTTCTTC
CASSTGAANEQFF
>few|.|TRBV5-1|TRBJ1-1
TGCGCCAGCAGCACCTGGACGGAAGGGAACACTGAAGCTTTCTTT
CASSTWTEGNTEAFF
>.|.|TRBV5-4|TRBJ2-5
TGTGCCAGCAGTTTAGGGGAAAGCCAAGAGACCCAGTACTTC
CASSLGESQETQYF
>many|TRBD1|TRBV6-5|TRBJ1-1
TGTGCCAGCAGGAGACAGGGGAAAGCTTTCTTT
CASRRQGKAFF
>few|.|TRBV20-1|TRBJ1-5
TGCAGTGCTAGAGATCCCCGCGCGAATCAGCCCCAGCATTTT
CSARDPRANQPQHF
>few|.|TRBV4-1|TRBJ1-1
TGCGCCAGCAGCCAAGGAGGTAGGCTGTACACTGAAGCTTTCTTT
CASSQGGRLYTEAFF
>.|TRBD2|TRBV7-9|TRBJ2-1
TGTGCCAGCAGCTTATCAAAACTAGCGAGCTCCTACAATGAGCAGTTCTTC
CASSLSKLASSYNEQFF
>once|TRBD1|TRBV5-1|TRBJ2-7
TGCGCCAGCAGCTTGGCCGACAGGGGGTCCCACGAGCAGTACTTC
CASSLADRGSHEQYF
>.|.|TRBV9|TRBJ2-7
TGTGCCAGCAGCTCCGCCCCGGAGGGGATTTACGAGCAGTACTTC
CASSSAPEGIYEQYF
>few|.|TRBV24-1|TRBJ2-1
TGTGCCACCAGTGATTTGGGCGGAAGCTCCTACAATGAGCAGTTCTTC
CATSDLGGSSYNEQFF
>.|TRBD1|TRBV5-6|TRBJ2-7
TGTGCCAGCAGCTTGAAGGGGGACAGCCTTAACCTCTACGAGCAGTACTTC
CASSLKGDSLNLYEQYF
>few|.|TRBV3-1|TRBJ1-1
TGTGCCAGCAGCCAAGGGGAGAATATGAACACTGAAGCTTTCTTT
CASSQGENMNTEAFF
>few|.|TRBV5-1|TRBJ1-1
TGCGCCAGCAGCTTGGAGGGTCGGGCTGAAGCTTTCTTT
CASSLEGRAEAFF
>.|.|TRBV24-1|TRBJ1-1
TGTGCCACCAGAGGGGGGGCGGGGACTGAAGCTTTCTTT
CATRGGAGTEAFF
>few|TRBD2|TRBV7-2|TRBJ2-1
TGTGCCAGCAGCTACTCGGGACTAGCGTCTTTCGATGAGCAGTTCTTC
CASSYSGLASFDEQFF
>few|.|TRBV5-1|TRBJ2-5
TGCGCCAGCAGCTGGGGGCCCCAAGAGACCCAGTACTTC
CASSWGPQETQYF
>.|.|TRBV18|TRBJ2-7
TGTGCCAGCTCACCATACCCGGACAGATACGAGCAGTACTTC
CASSPYPDRYEQYF
>few|.|TRBV19|TRBJ1-5
TGTGCCAGTAGCCCACAGGGTTCCCTCCAGCCCCAGCATTTT
CASSPQGSLQPQHF
>.|.|TRBV11-2|TRBJ2-2
TGTGCCAGCAGCTTAGTTGTTGGTGCCACCGGGGAGCTGTTTTTT
CASSLVVGATGELFF
>.|TRBD1|TRBV6-5|TRBJ2-7
TGTGCCAGCAGTTACGGCGGGACAGGGGGCTACTACGAGCAGTACTTC
CASSYGGTGGYYEQYF
>.|.|TRBV6-1|TRBJ1-2
TGTGCCAGCAGTGACCCTCCGGGACAAGGAGGTTTTGGCTACACCTTC
CASSDPPGQGGFGYTF
>.|TRBD1|TRBV30|TRBJ2-1
TGTGCCTGGAGACCCCGGGACAGCTACAATGAGCAGTTCTTC
CAWRPRDSYNEQFF
>.|.|TRBV6-2/TRBV6-3|TRBJ1-5
TGTGCCAGCAGTTACCCACAGGGAGTTTATCAGCCCCAGCATTTT
CASSYPQGVYQPQHF
>many|.|TRBV11-2|TRBJ2-2
TGTGCCAGCAGAACTTTGTCCGGGGAGCTGTTTTTT
CASRTLSGELFF